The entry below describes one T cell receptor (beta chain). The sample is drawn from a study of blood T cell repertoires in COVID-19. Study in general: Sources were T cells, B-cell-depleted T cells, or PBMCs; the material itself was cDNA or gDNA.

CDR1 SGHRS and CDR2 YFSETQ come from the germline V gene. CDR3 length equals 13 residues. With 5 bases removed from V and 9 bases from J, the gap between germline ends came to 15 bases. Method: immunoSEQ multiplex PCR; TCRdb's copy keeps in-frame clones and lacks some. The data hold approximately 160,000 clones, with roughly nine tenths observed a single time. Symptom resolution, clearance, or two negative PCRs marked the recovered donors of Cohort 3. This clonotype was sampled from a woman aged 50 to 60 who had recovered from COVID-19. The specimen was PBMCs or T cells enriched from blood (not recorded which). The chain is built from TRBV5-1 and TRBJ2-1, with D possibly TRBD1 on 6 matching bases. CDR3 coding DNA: TGCGCCAGCAGGGAAAACAGGGATTTTGAGCAGTTCTTC. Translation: CASRENRDFEQFF.